Below, one T cell receptor (beta chain) is given with its context. The target antigen is unknown. Method: immunoSEQ multiplex PCR; TCRdb's copy keeps in-frame clones and lacks some. The repertoire holds about 93,000 clones, with roughly 91% as singletons. The record originates from a study of T cell responses to AZD1222 COVID-19 vaccine. Findings of the study overall: Close to half of spike-specific TCRs reportedly recognize unmutated variant regions. Among those given AZD1222, only six or seven were seropositive at baseline. There were mostly white British donors and more females than males, and clonal diversity was possibly underestimated.

Germline CDR1 reads MRHNA; CDR2 reads SNTAGT. The CDR3 runs to 13 residues. Unmatched junction bases numbered 7, after V lost 6 bases and J lost 7 bases. The chain uses TRBV6-4 and TRBJ1-1; 8 bases map to TRBD1. Sample: peripheral blood, taken on day 0 of MenACWY control vaccination. The sequence was obtained from an adult in good health. CDR3: CASRDRAEGEAFF. The CDR3, as DNA: TGTGCCAGCAGGGACAGGGCAGAGGGTGAAGCTTTCTTT.